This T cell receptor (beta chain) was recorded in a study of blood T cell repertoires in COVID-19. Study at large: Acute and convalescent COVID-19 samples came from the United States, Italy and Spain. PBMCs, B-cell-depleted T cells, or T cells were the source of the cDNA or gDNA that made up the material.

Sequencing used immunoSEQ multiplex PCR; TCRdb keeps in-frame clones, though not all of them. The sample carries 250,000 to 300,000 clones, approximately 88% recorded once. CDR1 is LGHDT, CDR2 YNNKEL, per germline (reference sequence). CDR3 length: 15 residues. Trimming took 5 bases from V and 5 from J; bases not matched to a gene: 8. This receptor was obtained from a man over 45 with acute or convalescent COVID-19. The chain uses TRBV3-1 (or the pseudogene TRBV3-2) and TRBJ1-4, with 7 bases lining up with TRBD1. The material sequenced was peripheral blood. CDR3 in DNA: TGTGCCAGCAGCTTCCGGGACAGCGGAAATGAAAAACTGTTTTTT. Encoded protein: CASSFRDSGNEKLFF.